This T cell receptor (beta chain) came from a study of beta chain features in type 1 diabetes. Study-wide findings and caveats: Moderate but significant shortening of TCRB CDR3s was recorded in all four CD4+ subsets from Type 1 diabetes patients. A potential influence of HLA type upon TCRB rearrangement remained unresolved herein.

Donors contributed one heparinised blood draw apiece, averaging about 110 mL. Isolated RNA was reverse transcribed in full, so expressed TCRB transcripts were sequenced. Around 3.9 million reads on average were seen across naive, central memory and regulatory T cell samples. TCRdb's table, derived via immunoSEQ multiplex PCR, lists solely in-frame clones and lacks some. This table holds around 150,000 clones, 9% to 10% found once. This clone was found a few times. Its target is unknown. This CDR3 spans 13 amino acids. The germline V gene encodes CDR1 SGHDT and CDR2 YYEEEE. Trimming pared 6 bases from V and 5 bases from J, leaving 14 bases between.

This sequence was found in a woman between 25 and 40 years old with type 1 diabetes. The sequenced material came from central memory CD4+ T cells from blood. V gene TRBV5-6 combines with J gene TRBJ2-5, with D maybe TRBD2 (6 bases). The CDR3 bases are TGTGCCAGCACCATAGCGGCGTCGGAGACCCAGTACTTC. This gives the protein CASTIAASETQYF.